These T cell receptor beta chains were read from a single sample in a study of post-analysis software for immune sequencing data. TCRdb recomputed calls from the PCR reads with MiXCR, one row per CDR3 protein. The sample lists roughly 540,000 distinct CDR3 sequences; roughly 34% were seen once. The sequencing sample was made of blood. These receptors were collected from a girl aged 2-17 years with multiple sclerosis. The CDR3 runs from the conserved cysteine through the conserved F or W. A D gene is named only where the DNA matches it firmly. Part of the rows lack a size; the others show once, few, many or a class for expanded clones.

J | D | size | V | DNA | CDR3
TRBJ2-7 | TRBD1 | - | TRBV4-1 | TGCGCCAGCAGCCCATACAGGGGTTCCGAGCAGTACTTC | CASSPYRGSEQYF
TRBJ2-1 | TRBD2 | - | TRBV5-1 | TGCGCCAGCAGCTGGAGGACTAGCGGGGGGAACAATGAGCAGTTCTTC | CASSWRTSGGNNEQFF
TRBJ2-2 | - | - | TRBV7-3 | TGTGTCAGCAGCTTACGCGGCACCGGGGAGCTGTTTTTT | CVSSLRGTGELFF
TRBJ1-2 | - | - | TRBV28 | TGTGCCAGCAGTTTGCGTGGTATCGATGGCTACACCTTC | CASSLRGIDGYTF
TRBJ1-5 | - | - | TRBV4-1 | TGCGCCAGCAGCCAAGGCCGGCACTCCCTTCAGCCCCAGCATTTT | CASSQGRHSLQPQHF
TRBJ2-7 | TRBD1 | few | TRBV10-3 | TGTGCCATCAGTGATGGACAGGGGATCACCTACGAGCAGTACTTC | CAISDGQGITYEQYF
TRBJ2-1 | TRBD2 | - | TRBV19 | TGTGCCAGTAGTATGACTAGCGGGGGCAATGAGCAGTTCTTC | CASSMTSGGNEQFF
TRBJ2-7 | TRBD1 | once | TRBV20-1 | TGCAGTGCCCAAAGGGACAGGGGAGCCTACGAGCAGTACTTC | CSAQRDRGAYEQYF
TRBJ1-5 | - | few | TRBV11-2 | TGTGCCAGCAGCTCCACGTCGGATCAGCCCCAGCATTTT | CASSSTSDQPQHF
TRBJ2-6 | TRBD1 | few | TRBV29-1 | TGCAGCGTTGAAGATACAGGGGCGATATCTGGGGCCAACGTCCTGACTTTC | CSVEDTGAISGANVLTF
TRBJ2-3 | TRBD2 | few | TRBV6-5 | TGTGCCAGCAGGCGCCCTAGCGGGGATGGAGATACGCAGTATTTT | CASRRPSGDGDTQYF
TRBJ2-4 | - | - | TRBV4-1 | TGCGCCAGCACGACAGGTCTTCTAGCCAAAAACATTCAGTACTTC | CASTTGLLAKNIQYF
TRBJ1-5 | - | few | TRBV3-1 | TGTGCCAGCAGCCAAGGACAGCGACCATATAGCAATCAGCCCCAGCATTTT | CASSQGQRPYSNQPQHF
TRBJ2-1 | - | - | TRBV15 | TGTGCCACCAGCAGAGGTCTCGGGAACGAGCAGTTCTTC | CATSRGLGNEQFF
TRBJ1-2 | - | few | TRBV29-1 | TGCAGCGTCGTGGGGTTGGTAGGCTATGGCTACACCTTC | CSVVGLVGYGYTF
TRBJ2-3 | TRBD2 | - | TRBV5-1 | TGCGCCAGCAGCCAACCCGGGACTAGCGGGGGTCAAGAGTATTTT | CASSQPGTSGGQEYF
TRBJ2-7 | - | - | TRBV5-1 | TGCGCCAGCAGCTTGATTCTCTCGGCCGAGCAGTACTTC | CASSLILSAEQYF
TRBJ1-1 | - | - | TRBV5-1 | TGCGCCAGCAGCTTTATACCGTACCCCAAGGGAAACACTGAAGCTTTCTTT | CASSFIPYPKGNTEAFF
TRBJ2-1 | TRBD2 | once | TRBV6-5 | TGTGCCAGCAGTTACTCTCGGGGGGAAGGAGAGCAGTTCTTC | CASSYSRGEGEQFF
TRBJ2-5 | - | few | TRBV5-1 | TGCGCCAGCAGCGTGAGGCCAGGTGGAGAGACCCAGTACTTC | CASSVRPGGETQYF
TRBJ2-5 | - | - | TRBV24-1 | TGTGCCACCAGTGATGCACAAGAGACCCAGTACTTC | CATSDAQETQYF
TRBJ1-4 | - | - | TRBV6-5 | TGTGCCAGCAGTTACCGCCGAGACTACTCTGAAAAACTGTTTTTT | CASSYRRDYSEKLFF
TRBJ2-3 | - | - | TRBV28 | TGTGCCAGCAGTTCTCAAAGCGGGCGATCCACAGATACGCAGTATTTT | CASSSQSGRSTDTQYF
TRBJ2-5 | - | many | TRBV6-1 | TGTGCCAGCAGTGAAACGTACAAGAAAGAGACCCAGTACTTC | CASSETYKKETQYF
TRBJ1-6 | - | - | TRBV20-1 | TGCAGTGCTAGAGACCGACGCCGCGGACGGGATAATTCACCCCTCCACTTT | CSARDRRRGRDNSPLHF
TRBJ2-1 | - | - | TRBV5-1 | TGCGCCAGCGGCCAGACTCGCGGGGTTTACAATGAGCAGTTCTTC | CASGQTRGVYNEQFF
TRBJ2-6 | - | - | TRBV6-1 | TGTGCCAGCAGTGCTGAGGTCATCGGTTCTGGGGCCAACGTCCTGACTTTC | CASSAEVIGSGANVLTF
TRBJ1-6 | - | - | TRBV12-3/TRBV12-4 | TGTGCCAGCAAACAGTCAGCTACTTCACCCCTCCACTTT | CASKQSATSPLHF
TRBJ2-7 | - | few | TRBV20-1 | TGCAGTGCTAGTGGTTCGGACGGCTACGAGCAGTACTTC | CSASGSDGYEQYF
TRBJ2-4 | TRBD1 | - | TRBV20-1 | TGCAGTGCTAGAGTGTCCAGGGGGCGTAACATTCAGTACTTC | CSARVSRGRNIQYF
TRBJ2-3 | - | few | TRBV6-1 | TGTGCCAGCAGGGAAATAGATACGCAGTATTTT | CASREIDTQYF
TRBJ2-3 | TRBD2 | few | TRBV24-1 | TGTGCCACCAGTGATCCCTCTGCCAGCGGGGCCACAGATACGCAGTATTTT | CATSDPSASGATDTQYF
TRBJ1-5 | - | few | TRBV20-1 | TGCAGTGCTTTTCAGGGTTCTGGGGACCAGCCCCAGCATTTT | CSAFQGSGDQPQHF
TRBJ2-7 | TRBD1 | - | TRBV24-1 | TGTGCCACCAGTGATGCCGGGACAGGGGTACACGAGCAGTACTTC | CATSDAGTGVHEQYF
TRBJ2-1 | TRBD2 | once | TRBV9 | TGTGCCAGCAGCGTATGGGGGGGAAACCCCTACAATGAGCAGTTCTTC | CASSVWGGNPYNEQFF
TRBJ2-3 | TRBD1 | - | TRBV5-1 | TGCGCCAGCAGCAAACCGGGACAGGGATCGGTCACAGATACGCAGTATTTT | CASSKPGQGSVTDTQYF
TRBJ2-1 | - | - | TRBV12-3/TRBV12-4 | TGTGCCAGCAGTTTTGAGTCGGGGAGTGAGCAGTTCTTC | CASSFESGSEQFF
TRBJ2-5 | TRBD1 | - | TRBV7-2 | TGTGCCAGCAGCACAGTAGGGGGCTTGGAGACCCAGTACTTC | CASSTVGGLETQYF
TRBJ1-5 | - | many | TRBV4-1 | TGCGCCAGCAGCCAAGATCCCAATCAGCCCCAGCATTTT | CASSQDPNQPQHF
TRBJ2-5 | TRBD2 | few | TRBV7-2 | TGTGCCAGCAGCAAAGAGGCGGGGGAGCAAGAGACCCAGTACTTC | CASSKEAGEQETQYF
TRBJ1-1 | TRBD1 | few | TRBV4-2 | TGTGCCAGCAGCCAAGCGGACAGGGAAGGCACTGAAGCTTTCTTT | CASSQADREGTEAFF